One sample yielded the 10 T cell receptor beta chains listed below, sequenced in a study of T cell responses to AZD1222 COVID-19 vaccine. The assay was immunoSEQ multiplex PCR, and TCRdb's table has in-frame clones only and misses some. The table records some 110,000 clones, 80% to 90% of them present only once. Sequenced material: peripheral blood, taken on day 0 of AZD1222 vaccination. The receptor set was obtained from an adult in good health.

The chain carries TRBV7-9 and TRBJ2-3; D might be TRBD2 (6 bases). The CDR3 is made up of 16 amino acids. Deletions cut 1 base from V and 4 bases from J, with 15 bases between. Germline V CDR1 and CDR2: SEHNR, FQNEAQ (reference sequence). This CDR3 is CASSLVSGSPADTQYF. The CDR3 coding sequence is TGTGCCAGCAGCTTAGTTTCCGGGAGTCCGGCAGATACGCAGTATTTT.

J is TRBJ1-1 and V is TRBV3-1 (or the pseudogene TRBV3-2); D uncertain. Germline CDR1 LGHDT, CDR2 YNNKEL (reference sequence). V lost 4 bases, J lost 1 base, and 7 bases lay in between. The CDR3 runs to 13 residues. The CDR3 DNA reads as TGTGCCAGCAGCCCTCGGGGGAACACTGAAGCTTTCTTT. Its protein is CASSPRGNTEAFF.

As DNA, the CDR3 is TGTGCCAGCAGCCGGACTAGCGGGAGTTTCGGGGAGCTGTTTTTT. Protein product: CASSRTSGSFGELFF. V and J are TRBV11-3 and TRBJ2-2; 13 bases line up with TRBD2. This CDR3 contains 15 residues. Germline V lookup: CDR1 SGHNT, CDR2 YENEEA. Losses at the gene ends were 5 bases for V and 7 bases for J; bases not matched to a gene: 4.

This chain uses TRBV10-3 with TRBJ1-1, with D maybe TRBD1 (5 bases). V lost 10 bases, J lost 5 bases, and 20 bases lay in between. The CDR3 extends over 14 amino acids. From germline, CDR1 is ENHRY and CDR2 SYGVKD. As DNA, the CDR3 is TGTGCCAGCAGGTCGGGGGATTCGAGAACTGAAGCTTTCTTT. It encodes CASRSGDSRTEAFF.

The CDR3 coding sequence is TGTGCCAGCAGTAAACAGGGATCGACCCGCGAGCAGTACTTC. As protein: CASSKQGSTREQYF. The chain employs TRBV27 and TRBJ2-7, with D perhaps TRBD1 (6 bases). V was shortened by 5 bases and J by 6 bases, with 17 bases between the two germline ends. Germline V lookup: CDR1 MNHEY, CDR2 SMNVEV (reference sequence). This CDR3 is 14 amino acids long.

The CDR3 here is CASSHLLADQETQYF. The CDR3 DNA sequence: TGTGCCAGCTCGCACTTACTAGCCGATCAAGAGACCCAGTACTTC. The chain couples TRBV18 to TRBJ2-5, with TRBD2 as a possible D gene (6 bases). The CDR3 has 15 residues. Trimming cost V 6 bases and J 2 bases, with 16 bases left between them. Germline-derived CDR1 and CDR2 are KGHSH and LQKENI.

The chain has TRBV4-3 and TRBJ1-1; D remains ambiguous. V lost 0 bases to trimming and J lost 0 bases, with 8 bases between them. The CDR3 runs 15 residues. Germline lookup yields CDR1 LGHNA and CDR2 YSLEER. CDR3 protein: CASSQDVRLNTEAFF. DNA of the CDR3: TGCGCCAGCAGCCAAGATGTTCGGTTGAACACTGAAGCTTTCTTT.

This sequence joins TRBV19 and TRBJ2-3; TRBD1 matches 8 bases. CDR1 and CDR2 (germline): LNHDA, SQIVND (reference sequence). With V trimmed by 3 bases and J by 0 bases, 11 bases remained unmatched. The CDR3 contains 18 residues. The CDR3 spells CASSIGAWDRRSTDTQYF. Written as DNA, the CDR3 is TGTGCCAGTAGTATTGGGGCGTGGGACAGGCGAAGCACAGATACGCAGTATTTT.

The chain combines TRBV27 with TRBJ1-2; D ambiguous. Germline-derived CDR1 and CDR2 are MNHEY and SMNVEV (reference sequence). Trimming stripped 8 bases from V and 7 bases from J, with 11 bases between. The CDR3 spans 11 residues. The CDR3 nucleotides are TGTGCCAGCTTTGCCTTTGGTGGCTACACCTTC. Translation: CASFAFGGYTF.

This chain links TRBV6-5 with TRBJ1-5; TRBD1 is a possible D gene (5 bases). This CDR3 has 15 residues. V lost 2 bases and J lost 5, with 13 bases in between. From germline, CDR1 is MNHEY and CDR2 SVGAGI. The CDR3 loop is CASSYAGTRDQPQHF. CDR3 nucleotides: TGTGCCAGCAGTTACGCCGGGACGCGGGATCAGCCCCAGCATTTT.